In this sample, the clone carrying this T cell receptor beta chain turned up many times. This specimen comes from a study of regulatory T cells in long-lasting Graves disease. Library construction for TCR beta used iRepertoire HTBI primers and Arm-PCR of CDR3 regions. MiXCR, run by TCRdb on the multiplex PCR reads, gives a single entry per CDR3 protein. The sample lists under 500,000 distinct CDR3 sequences, under 25% seen once, with 6.5% to 10% in the top ten. Time point of the sample: persistent/refractory GD, antithyroid drugs over 5 years with positive TRAb. The TCR library used RNA extracted from PBMCs. Between the trimmed V and J ends, which lost 2 bases and 8 bases, there was a span of 9 bases. The length of the CDR3 is 12 residues. Germline CDR1 and CDR2: MDHEN and SYDVKM.

Sample: peripheral blood mononuclear cells (PBMCs), taken when the disease was refractory, from a patient treated with antithyroid drugs. This sequence was found in a female donor with Graves disease. V is TRBV28 and J is TRBJ1-2; D not resolved. The DNA of the CDR3 is TGTGCCAGCAGTTTAGTCAGCCGCGGCTACACCTTC. Residues: CASSLVSRGYTF.